The 15 T cell receptor beta chains below all came from one sample that was sequenced in a study of long-term antiretroviral therapy in people with HIV. This was the immunoSEQ v3.0 assay at survey level. The method was immunoSEQ multiplex PCR; TCRdb's version includes in-frame clones alone and lacks a portion of them. This table has around 20,000 clones, less than 85% appearing once. The sequencing here drew on unsorted PBMCs, taken 0.9 years after starting antiretroviral therapy. These receptors were obtained from a young man with HIV.

Here the CDR3 DNA reads TGTGCCAGCAGCTCGGCAGGGCTCTCTGGCTACACCTTC. This sequence encodes CASSSAGLSGYTF. The chain is built from TRBV5-4 and TRBJ1-2, with D maybe TRBD1 (5 bases). The CDR3 sequence is 13 residues long. CDR1 is SGHNT and CDR2 is YYREEE in the germline V gene (reference sequence). With 3 bases removed from V and 7 bases from J, the gap between germline ends came to 13 bases.

This clone turned up a few times. The V gene is TRBV6-5, the J gene TRBJ2-7; D is undetermined. Germline-derived CDR1 and CDR2 are MNHEY and SVGAGI. CDR3 length: 14 amino acids. V gave up 6 bases and J gave up 4 bases, with 16 bases separating them. CDR3 sequence: CASSLLPTSYEQYF. The DNA for the CDR3 is TGTGCCAGCAGCCTCCTACCGACATCATACGAGCAGTACTTC.

The J gene is TRBJ1-2, the V gene TRBV7-9; D ambiguous. The CDR3 contains 14 residues. The V gene lost 2 bases and the J gene lost 5 bases, with 12 bases spanning the gap. Germline assignment: CDR1 SEHNR and CDR2 FQNEAQ (reference sequence). The CDR3 is CASSLSVTHYGYTF. DNA of the CDR3: TGTGCCAGCAGCTTATCTGTAACCCATTATGGCTACACCTTC. Based on the CDR3 plus reference TRBV7-9 and TRBJ1-2, the full variable domain is DTGVSQNPRHKITKRGQNVTFRCDPISEHNRLYWYRQTLGQGPEFLTYFQNEAQLEKSRLLSDRFSAERPKGSFSTLEIQRTEQGDSAMYLCASSLSVTHYGYTFGSGTRLTVV.

J is TRBJ2-7 and V is TRBV4-1; D perhaps matches TRBD2 (5 bases). Germline CDR1 MGHRA, CDR2 YSYEKL. The V gene lost 0 bases and the J gene lost 1 base, with 16 bases spanning the gap. The CDR3 has 17 residues. CDR3 DNA sequence: TGCGCCAGCAGCCAAGATTATTCCGGGATGGGGTCCTACGAGCAGTACTTC. Translated, it gives CASSQDYSGMGSYEQYF.

This chain joins TRBV5-6 and TRBJ2-2; weak D call: TRBD1 (5 bases). Germline-derived CDR1 and CDR2 are SGHDT and YYEEEE. This CDR3 is built from 13 residues. V dropped 0 bases and J dropped 6 bases, with 6 bases sitting between them. The DNA of the CDR3 is TGTGCCAGCAGCTTGGTGGGGCCCGGGGAGCTGTTTTTT. Translating it yields CASSLVGPGELFF.

The V call is TRBV9, the J call TRBJ1-1; D may be TRBD1 (6 bases). Trimming shortened V by 4 bases and J by 4 bases, and 20 bases separated the two germline ends. Germline V gene sequence: CDR1 SGDLS, CDR2 YYNGEE. CDR3 length: 16 amino acids. CDR3 sequence reads: CASSPSQGYGSTEAFF. CDR3 DNA: TGTGCCAGCAGCCCCTCACAGGGCTATGGGAGCACTGAAGCTTTCTTT.

The gene calls are TRBV2 and TRBJ1-6; unclear D gene. Germline loops: CDR1 SNHLY, CDR2 FYNNEI. Trimming left V 7 bases short and J 5 bases short, with 9 bases between. This CDR3 comprises 13 residues. Here the CDR3 DNA reads TGTGCCAGCAACGAACACCATAATTCACCCCTCCACTTT. This encodes CASNEHHNSPLHF.

This clone appeared a few times. The chain recombines TRBV5-1 with TRBJ1-6; D is ambiguous. Germline-derived CDR1 and CDR2 are SGHRS and YFSETQ. V lost 2 bases and J lost 7, with 4 bases in between. The CDR3 has 12 residues. CDR3 sequence (DNA): TGCGCCAGCAGCTTAGAGAATTCACCCCTCCACTTT. This translates into CASSLENSPLHF.

The rearrangement uses TRBV5-4 and TRBJ1-1; possibly TRBD1 for D (5 bases). V was trimmed by 0 bases and J by 3 bases, leaving 15 bases between them. This CDR3 has 16 residues. Germline V gene sequence: CDR1 SGHNT, CDR2 YYREEE (reference sequence). DNA for the CDR3: TGTGCCAGCAGCTTGGCCGGGGAGGGGTGGGACACTGAAGCTTTCTTT. Amino acids: CASSLAGEGWDTEAFF. The variable domain in full, with the rest retrieved from reference TRBV5-4 and TRBJ1-1, is ETGVTQSPTHLIKTRGQQVTLRCSSQSGHNTVSWYQQALGQGPQFIFQYYREEENGRGNFPPRFSGLQFPNYSSELNVNALELDDSALYLCASSLAGEGWDTEAFFGQGTRLTVV.

V is TRBV10-2 and J is TRBJ1-5, with TRBD1 as a possible D gene (6 bases). Per germline, CDR1 WSHSY and CDR2 SAAADI. The V end lost 10 bases, the J end lost 3 bases, and 13 bases lay between the germline ends. The CDR3 runs to 13 residues. The CDR3 coding sequence is TGCGCCATCGGGGACAATAACAATCAGCCCCAGCATTTT. Its translation: CAIGDNNNQPQHF.

The chain has TRBV4-1 and TRBJ2-1, with 11 bases that match TRBD1. Looked up from germline, CDR1 is MGHRA and CDR2 is YSYEKL. The CDR3 is 15 residues long. V shed 4 bases and J 7 bases; nucleotides not matched to a gene: 6. The CDR3 coding sequence is TGCGCCAGCAGCCCTGGGGACAGGGGGAGGAATGAGCAGTTCTTC. As protein: CASSPGDRGRNEQFF.

The chain uses TRBV6-5 and TRBJ2-4, with D tentatively TRBD2 (5 bases). The CDR3 runs to 16 residues. V lost 0 bases to trimming and J lost 1 base, with 10 bases between them. Germline CDR1 reads MNHEY; CDR2 reads SVGAGI. CDR3 loop: CASSYSGLAAKNIQYF. The DNA for the CDR3 is TGTGCCAGCAGTTACTCGGGTCTAGCTGCCAAAAACATTCAGTACTTC.

V usage is TRBV19 and J usage is TRBJ2-7; perhaps TRBD2 as D (5 bases). Per germline, CDR1 LNHDA and CDR2 SQIVND (reference sequence). The CDR3 spans 13 residues. V lost 9 bases, J lost 5 bases, and 17 bases lay in between. CDR3 protein: CASSGLPSHEQYF. In nucleotides, the CDR3 is TGTGCCAGCAGCGGACTGCCTTCCCACGAGCAGTACTTC.

Here the CDR3 DNA reads TGTGCCAGCAGTGGGACAGTCCACGTGTTCTTC. As protein: CASSGTVHVFF. This chain joins TRBV28 and TRBJ2-1, with 7 nucleotides matching TRBD1. This CDR3 comprises 11 residues. V gave up 5 bases and J gave up 15 bases; unmatched junction bases: 7. The germline V gene encodes CDR1 MDHEN and CDR2 SYDVKM.

This chain links TRBV5-4 with TRBJ1-4; the match to TRBD1 covers 9 bases. V was clipped by 0 bases and J by 8 bases; unmatched bases: 5. The CDR3 has 15 amino acids. Germline V CDR1 and CDR2: SGHNT, YYREEE (reference sequence). This CDR3 reads CASSLGGTGREKLFF. The CDR3 nucleotides are TGTGCCAGCAGCTTGGGGGGGACAGGGCGAGAAAAACTGTTTTTT.